The 2 T cell receptor beta chains listed next were all sequenced from one sample in a study of T cell repertoires in cytomegalovirus infection. TCRdb re-called the reads through MiXCR, storing one row per CDR3 protein. The sample holds 650,000 to 900,000 distinct CDR3 sequences, roughly 28% seen once. Their antigens remain unidentified. Sample: cultured CD8+ T cells from PBMCs, taken from culture after CMV antigen stimulation. The receptor source for this set is a human donor in good health (CMV status not recorded). Some clones in this sample may be carry-over from other donors' samples.

This clonotype has just one count. The chain couples TRBV15 to TRBJ2-7, with unresolved D. Germline CDR1 LNHNV, CDR2 YYDKDF (reference sequence). CDR3 length: 15 residues. Trimming took off 0 bases at V and 0 bases at J, with 9 bases between the two ends. CDR3 protein: CATSRDSQISYEQYF. The CDR3 DNA follows: TGTGCCACCAGCAGAGATAGTCAGATCTCCTACGAGCAGTACTTC.

The chain couples TRBV12-3 or TRBV12-4 to TRBJ1-4; the match to TRBD1 covers 7 bases. The V segment lost 1 base and the J segment 8 bases; nucleotides outside the gene matches: 13. CDR3 length equals 17 residues. The chain's CDR3 is CASSLGLSGGRDEKLFF. The CDR3 DNA sequence: TGTGCCAGCAGTTTAGGATTGTCAGGGGGAAGGGACGAAAAACTGTTTTTT.